The 5 T cell receptor beta chains reported below all come from one sample, sequenced in a study of Graves' ophthalmopathy and Graves' hyperthyroidism. RNA transcripts were the source from which TCR beta CDR3 regions were amplified. In the first round, RT-PCR was carried out with HTBI primers, and a multiplex PCR formed the second round. TCRdb reprocessed the multiplex PCR reads with MiXCR, giving one entry per CDR3 protein. Here the sample spans around 1,200,000 distinct CDR3 sequences, around a third being singletons. Material: peripheral blood or thyroid tissue (not recorded which). Receptors were obtained from an adult man with Graves' hyperthyroidism.

This clonotype was counted many times. The genes are TRBV25-1 and TRBJ1-4; D is unresolved. V was cut by 0 bases and J by 8 bases, with 16 bases left in between. There are 16 residues in the CDR3. Germline CDR1 and CDR2: MGHDK and SYGVNS. The CDR3 here is CASSEYRSREGEKLFF. The CDR3 DNA sequence: TGTGCCAGCAGTGAATACAGGAGCCGGGAGGGCGAAAAACTGTTTTTT.

This clonotype was counted once. Just one base apart from a much larger clone, this may be a read error. The rearrangement joins TRBV7-6 to TRBJ1-1; a weak D match, TRBD1 (6 bases). V was trimmed by 2 bases and J by 6 bases, leaving 19 bases between them. The CDR3 extends over 16 amino acids. CDR1 and CDR2 from the germline V gene are SGHVS and FNYEAQ. In nucleotides, the CDR3 is TGTGCCAGCAGCTTAACTCAAAAAGGGGGAAGTTCTGAAGCTTTCTTT. It is translated as CASSLTQKGGSSEAFF.

This chain uses TRBV20-1 with TRBJ2-5, with TRBD2 matching 12 bases. The length of the CDR3 is 16 residues. V was pared by 5 bases and J by 2 bases, with 9 bases of the junction left unmatched. Germline V lookup: CDR1 DFQATT, CDR2 SNEGSKA (reference sequence). The CDR3 nucleotides are TGCAGTGCTCAACCTGCCCTAGCGGGAGGGCAAGAGACCCAGTACTTC. Protein sequence: CSAQPALAGGQETQYF.

Written as DNA, the CDR3 is TGTGCCAGCACCACCCTCCACTTT. Protein: CASTTLHF. This chain connects TRBV7-9 to TRBJ1-6; D is undetermined. V was cut by 7 bases and J by 14 bases, with 3 bases left in between. CDR1 and CDR2 from the germline V gene are SEHNR and FQNEAQ (reference sequence). The CDR3 has 8 amino acids.

This clonotype was seen repeatedly, ten times or more. In nucleotides, the CDR3 is TGTGCCAGCAATACAGGGCCCATGAACACTGAAGCTTTCTTT. Translating gives CASNTGPMNTEAFF. The chain combines TRBV2 with TRBJ1-1; D is perhaps TRBD1 (6 bases). Per germline, CDR1 SNHLY and CDR2 FYNNEI. The CDR3 loop spans 14 amino acids. V shed 7 bases and J shed 0 bases, with 12 bases lying between them. Supplemented by reference TRBV2 and TRBJ1-1, the full variable domain reads EPEVTQTPSHQVTQMGQEVILRCVPISNHLYFYWYRQILGQKVEFLVSFYNNEISEKSEIFDDQFSVERPDGSNFTLKIRSTKLEDSAMYFCASNTGPMNTEAFFGQGTRLTVV.